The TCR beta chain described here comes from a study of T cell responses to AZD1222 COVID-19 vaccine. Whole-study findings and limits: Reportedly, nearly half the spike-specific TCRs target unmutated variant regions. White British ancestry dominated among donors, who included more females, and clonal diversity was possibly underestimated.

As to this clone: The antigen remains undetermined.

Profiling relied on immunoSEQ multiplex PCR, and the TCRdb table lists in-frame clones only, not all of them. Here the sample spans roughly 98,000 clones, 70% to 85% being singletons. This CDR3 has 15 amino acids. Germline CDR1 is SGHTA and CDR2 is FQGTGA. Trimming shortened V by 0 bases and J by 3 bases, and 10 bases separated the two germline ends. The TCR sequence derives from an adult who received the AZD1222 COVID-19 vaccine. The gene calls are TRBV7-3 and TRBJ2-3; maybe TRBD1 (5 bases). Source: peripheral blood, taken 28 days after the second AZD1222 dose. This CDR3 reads CASSLTGQGTDTQYF. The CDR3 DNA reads TGTGCCAGCAGCTTAACGGGTCAGGGTACAGATACGCAGTATTTT.